The next 20 T cell receptor beta chains were all read from a single sample in a study of blood T cell repertoires in COVID-19. Sequencing used immunoSEQ multiplex PCR; TCRdb keeps in-frame clones, though not all of them. The sample lists about 200,000 clones, approximately 79% occurring once. The sequenced material came from peripheral blood. Receptors originate from a man aged 50 to 60 who had recovered from COVID-19.

This rearrangement joins TRBV25-1 to TRBJ2-3, with a tentative D call TRBD2 (6 bases). The CDR3 is made up of 17 amino acids. Trimming shortened V by 6 bases and J by 6 bases, and 25 bases separated the two germline ends. Per the germline V gene, CDR1 is MGHDK and CDR2 is SYGVNS. DNA of the CDR3: TGTGCCAGCAGGAACCAAATATCGGGGGAAGAGGCGGATACGCAGTATTTT. Translated, it gives CASRNQISGEEADTQYF.

Only a few counts were recorded for this clone. The chain recombines TRBV7-9 with TRBJ2-1; 7 nucleotides align to TRBD2. J gave up 9 bases and V 1 base, and 9 bases lay outside the gene matches. The CDR3 is 15 amino acids. Germline V gene sequence: CDR1 SEHNR, CDR2 FQNEAQ (reference sequence). The CDR3 bases are TGTGCCAGCAGCTTAGTTGGTGGGCGCGGGGGTGAGCAGTTCTTC. The encoded protein is CASSLVGGRGGEQFF.

The genes are TRBV14 and TRBJ2-6; 8 nucleotides agree with TRBD2. The CDR3 is 17 residues long. Looked up from germline, CDR1 is SGHDN and CDR2 is FVKESK. V shed 5 bases and J 3 bases; nucleotides not matched to a gene: 9. The CDR3 DNA reads as TGTGCCAGCAGCTCCCTACGCGGGAGGTTTGGGGCCAACGTCCTGACTTTC. It specifies CASSSLRGRFGANVLTF.

The rearrangement joins TRBV7-9 to TRBJ2-3; 7 bases are shared with TRBD2. There are 15 residues in the CDR3. CDR1 and CDR2 (germline): SEHNR, FQNEAQ (reference sequence). Trimming cost V 0 bases and J 2 bases; bases outside gene matches: 2. The CDR3 DNA reads TGTGCCAGCAGCTTAGCAGCGGGGAACACAGATACGCAGTATTTT. Translated, it gives CASSLAAGNTDTQYF.

The rearrangement joins TRBV5-6 to TRBJ2-7; a weak D match, TRBD2 (6 bases). Trimming shortened V by 0 bases and J by 0 bases, and 13 bases separated the two germline ends. The CDR3 runs to 16 residues. CDR1 is SGHDT and CDR2 is YYEEEE in the germline V gene. CDR3 sequence (DNA): TGTGCCAGCAGCTTGGTTGGGGGGATAGCCTCCTACGAGCAGTACTTC. It yields the protein CASSLVGGIASYEQYF.

The chain combines TRBV7-3 with TRBJ2-5, with unresolved D. V lost 4 bases, J lost 6 bases, and 12 bases lay in between. CDR1 and CDR2 from the germline V gene are SGHTA and FQGTGA. The CDR3 sequence is 13 residues long. The CDR3, as DNA: TGTGCCAGCAGCTCCCAGGCCCGACAGACCCAGTACTTC. It codes for CASSSQARQTQYF.

The rearrangement joins TRBV21-1 to TRBJ2-7; the table gives TRBD1 as D, unverified against the DNA. TRBV21-1 is flagged as a pseudogene. This CDR3 comprises 17 residues. The CDR3 protein is CASSKVRPGQGAYEQYF. DNA for the CDR3: TGTGCCAGCAGCAAAGTTAGGCCGGGACAGGGGGCCTACGAGCAGTACTTC.

The chain links TRBV30 to TRBJ1-1; D remains unclear. V dropped 0 bases and J dropped 6 bases, with 11 bases sitting between them. The CDR3 contains 13 residues. Germline assignment: CDR1 GTSNPN and CDR2 SVGIG (reference sequence). CDR3 nucleotide sequence: TGTGCCTGGAGTGTATCTTTGGAGGCTGAAGCTTTCTTT. Amino acids: CAWSVSLEAEAFF.

This clone showed up just a few times. The genes are TRBV18 and TRBJ2-2; maybe TRBD2 (6 bases). Trimming stripped 1 base from V and 2 bases from J, with 17 bases between. Germline-derived CDR1 and CDR2 are KGHSH and LQKENI. The CDR3 length is 18 residues. The CDR3 loop is CASSPLIVGDLNTGELFF. The CDR3 nucleotides read TGTGCCAGCTCACCACTTATTGTGGGGGACTTAAACACCGGGGAGCTGTTTTTT.

This clone was seen once. As DNA, the CDR3 is TGCGCCAGCAGCACACAATGGGCTAGCGACCAAGAGACCCAGTACTTC. Its protein product is CASSTQWASDQETQYF. V and J are TRBV4-1 and TRBJ2-5, with TRBD2 as a possible D gene (6 bases). CDR1 and CDR2 (germline): MGHRA, YSYEKL. Trimming removed 5 bases from V and 0 bases from J, with 16 bases in between. The length of the CDR3 is 16 residues.

The chain couples TRBV6-6 to TRBJ1-1; perhaps TRBD1 as D (6 bases). This CDR3 is 13 amino acids long. Germline V gene data show CDR1 as MNHNY and CDR2 as SVGAGI (reference sequence). The ends were cut back, 2 bases at V and 4 bases at J, with 8 bases in the middle. Here the CDR3 DNA reads TGTGCCAGCAGTTACCTACAGGGCACTGAAGCTTTCTTT. It translates to CASSYLQGTEAFF.

The chain joins TRBV19 to TRBJ2-7; D ambiguous. In germline, CDR1 is LNHDA, CDR2 SQIVND (reference sequence). The V and J ends lost 7 bases and 2 bases respectively, with 12 bases between them. This CDR3 is built from 13 residues. CDR3 coding DNA: TGTGCCAGTACCGGTCGAGAGGCCTACGAGCAGTACTTC. This sequence encodes CASTGREAYEQYF.

V is TRBV19 and J is TRBJ2-5; 8 bases line up with TRBD1. CDR3 length: 12 residues. The V and J ends lost 9 bases and 6 bases, in that order; junction bases with no gene match: 6. Germline CDR1 reads LNHDA; CDR2 reads SQIVND (reference sequence). The CDR3, as DNA: TGTGCCAGGAGAGACAGGGGTAAGACCCAGTACTTC. This sequence encodes CARRDRGKTQYF. Using reference TRBV19 and TRBJ2-5 for the parts outside the CDR3, the full variable domain is DGGITQSPKYLFRKEGQNVTLSCEQNLNHDAMYWYRQDPGQGLRLIYYSQIVNDFQKGDIAEGYSVSREKKESFPLTVTSAQKNPTAFYLCARRDRGKTQYFGPGTRLLVL.

This clone was observed a single time. The J gene is TRBJ2-7, the V gene TRBV30, with D perhaps matching TRBD1 (5 bases). The V and J ends lost 2 bases and 6 bases respectively, with 14 bases between them. From germline, CDR1 is GTSNPN and CDR2 SVGIG (reference sequence). This CDR3 is 13 amino acids long. CDR3 amino acids: CAWSLLSQGEQYF. For the CDR3, the DNA is TGTGCCTGGAGTTTACTTTCGCAGGGCGAGCAGTACTTC.

A note on this clone: The identical CDR3 is also encoded by other nucleotide sequences in the sample. The chain has TRBV7-2 and TRBJ1-2; D perhaps matches TRBD1 (5 bases). This CDR3 spans 13 amino acids. With 1 base removed from V and 7 bases from J, the gap between germline ends came to 10 bases. Germline loops: CDR1 SGHTA, CDR2 FQGNSA. In nucleotides, the CDR3 is TGTGCCAGCAGCTTAGATAGGGGAGGTGGCTACACCTTC. Translated: CASSLDRGGGYTF.

This clone has only a few counts. This chain connects TRBV3-1 (or the pseudogene TRBV3-2) to TRBJ2-7; 12 bases agree with TRBD2. The CDR3 loop spans 15 amino acids. Germline V CDR1 and CDR2: LGHDT, YNNKEL (reference sequence). V was clipped by 1 base and J by 9 bases; unmatched bases: 7. The CDR3 DNA is TGTGCCAGCAGCCAAGCCTCACTAGCGGGAGGACGGCAGTACTTC. Amino acid sequence: CASSQASLAGGRQYF.

The chain joins TRBV7-6 to TRBJ2-2; 12 bases line up with TRBD1. This CDR3 has 16 amino acids. The junction had 3 bases not matched to a gene; V was cut back by 5 bases and J by 2 bases. CDR1 is SGHVS and CDR2 is FNYEAQ in the germline V gene. The CDR3 region is CASSVGTGGNTGELFF. The DNA for the CDR3 is TGTGCCAGCAGCGTCGGGACAGGGGGCAACACCGGGGAGCTGTTTTTT. The variable domain in full, completed from reference TRBV7-6 and TRBJ2-2, reads GAGVSQSPRYKVTKRGQDVALRCDPISGHVSLYWYRQALGQGPEFLTYFNYEAQQDKSGLPNDRFSAERPEGSISTLTIQRTEQRDSAMYRCASSVGTGGNTGELFFGEGSRLTVL.

V gene TRBV19 combines with J gene TRBJ2-2, with D perhaps matching TRBD1 (5 bases). The V gene's germline CDR1 is LNHDA and CDR2 SQIVND (reference sequence). This CDR3 spans 13 amino acids. V lost 2 bases and J lost 6, with 7 bases in between. In nucleotides, the CDR3 is TGTGCCAGTAGTATATGGGGCGCCGGGGAGCTGTTTTTT. Translating it yields CASSIWGAGELFF.

V gene TRBV30 combines with J gene TRBJ2-7; possible D gene TRBD1, 6 bases. The germline V and J ends were trimmed by 2 bases and 0 bases, with 8 bases remaining between them. This CDR3 region has 13 residues. Per the germline V gene, CDR1 is GTSNPN and CDR2 is SVGIG (reference sequence). DNA of the CDR3: TGTGCCTGGAGTAAGGGACACTCCTACGAGCAGTACTTC. Translation: CAWSKGHSYEQYF. Using reference TRBV30 and TRBJ2-7 for the parts outside the CDR3, the full variable domain is SQTIHQWPATLVQPVGSPLSLECTVEGTSNPNLYWYRQAAGRGLQLLFYSVGIGQISSEVPQNLSASRPQDRQFILSSKKLLLSDSGFYLCAWSKGHSYEQYFGPGTRLTVT.

The V and J genes are TRBV3-1 (or the pseudogene TRBV3-2) and TRBJ2-2; D remains ambiguous. Germline V gene data show CDR1 as LGHDT and CDR2 as YNNKEL (reference sequence). Trimming stripped 3 bases from V and 6 bases from J, with 8 bases between. The CDR3 totals 13 residues. This CDR3 is CASSHEVAGELFF. The CDR3 DNA follows: TGTGCCAGCAGCCACGAGGTCGCCGGGGAGCTGTTTTTT.